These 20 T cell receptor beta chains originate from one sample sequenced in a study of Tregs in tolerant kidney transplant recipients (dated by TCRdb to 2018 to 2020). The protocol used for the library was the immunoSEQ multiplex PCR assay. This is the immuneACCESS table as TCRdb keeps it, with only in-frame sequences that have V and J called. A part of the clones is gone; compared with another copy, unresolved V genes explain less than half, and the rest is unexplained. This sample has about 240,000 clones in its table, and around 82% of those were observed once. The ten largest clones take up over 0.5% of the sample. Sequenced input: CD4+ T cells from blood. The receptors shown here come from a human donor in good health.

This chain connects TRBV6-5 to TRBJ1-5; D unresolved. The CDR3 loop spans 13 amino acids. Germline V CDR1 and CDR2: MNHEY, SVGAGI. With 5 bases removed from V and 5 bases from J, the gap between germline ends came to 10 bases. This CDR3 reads CASSGIQHQPQHF. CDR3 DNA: TGTGCCAGCAGTGGGATCCAGCATCAGCCCCAGCATTTT.

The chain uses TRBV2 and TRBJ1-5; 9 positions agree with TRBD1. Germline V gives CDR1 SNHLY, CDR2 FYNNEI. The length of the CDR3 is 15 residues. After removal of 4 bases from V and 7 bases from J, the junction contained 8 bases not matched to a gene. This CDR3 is CASSGSGTGRQPQHF. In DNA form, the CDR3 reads TGTGCCAGCAGTGGCTCCGGGACAGGGAGGCAGCCCCAGCATTTT.

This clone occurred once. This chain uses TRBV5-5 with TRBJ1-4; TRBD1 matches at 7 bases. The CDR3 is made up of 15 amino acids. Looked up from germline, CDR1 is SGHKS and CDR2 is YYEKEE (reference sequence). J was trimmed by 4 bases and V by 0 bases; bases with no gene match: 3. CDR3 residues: CASSLAGQLNEKLFF. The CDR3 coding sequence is TGTGCCAGCAGCTTGGCGGGACAGCTTAATGAAAAACTGTTTTTT.

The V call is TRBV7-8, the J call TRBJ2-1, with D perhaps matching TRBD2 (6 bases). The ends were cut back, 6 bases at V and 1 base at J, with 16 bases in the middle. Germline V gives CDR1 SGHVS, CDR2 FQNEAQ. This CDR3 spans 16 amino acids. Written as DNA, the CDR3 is TGTGCCAGCAGTCCCGGGGGAGATTGGTCCTACAATGAGCAGTTCTTC. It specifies CASSPGGDWSYNEQFF.

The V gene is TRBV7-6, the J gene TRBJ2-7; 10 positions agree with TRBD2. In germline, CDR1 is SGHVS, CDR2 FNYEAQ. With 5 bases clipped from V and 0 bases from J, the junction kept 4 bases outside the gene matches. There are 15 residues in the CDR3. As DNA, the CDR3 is TGTGCCAGCAGCAAAGGGACTAGCGACTCCTACGAGCAGTACTTC. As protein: CASSKGTSDSYEQYF.

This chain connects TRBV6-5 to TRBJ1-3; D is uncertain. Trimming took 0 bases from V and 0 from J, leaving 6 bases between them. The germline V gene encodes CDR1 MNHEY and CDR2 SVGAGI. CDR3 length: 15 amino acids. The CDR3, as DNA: TGTGCCAGCAGTTACTCTTCTATCTCTGGAAACACCATATATTTT. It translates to CASSYSSISGNTIYF.

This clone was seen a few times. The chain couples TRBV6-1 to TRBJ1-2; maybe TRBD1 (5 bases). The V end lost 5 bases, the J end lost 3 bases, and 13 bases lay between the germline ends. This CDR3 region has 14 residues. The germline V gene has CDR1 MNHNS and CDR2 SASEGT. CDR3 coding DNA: TGTGCCAGCAGTCGTTCGGGGGAGGACTATGGCTACACCTTC. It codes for CASSRSGEDYGYTF.

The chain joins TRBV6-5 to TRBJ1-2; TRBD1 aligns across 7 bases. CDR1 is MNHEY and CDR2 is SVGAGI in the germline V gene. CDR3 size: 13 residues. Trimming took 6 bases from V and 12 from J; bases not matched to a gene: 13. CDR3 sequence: CASRPPGQRSDTF. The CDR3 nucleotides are TGTGCCAGCAGACCCCCGGGACAGCGAAGCGACACCTTC.

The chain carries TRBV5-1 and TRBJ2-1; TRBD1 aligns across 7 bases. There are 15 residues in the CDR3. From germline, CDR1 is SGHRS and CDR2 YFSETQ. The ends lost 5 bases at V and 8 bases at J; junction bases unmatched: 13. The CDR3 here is CASRKQDRVGDEQFF. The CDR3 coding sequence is TGCGCCAGCAGAAAGCAAGACAGGGTCGGGGATGAGCAGTTCTTC.

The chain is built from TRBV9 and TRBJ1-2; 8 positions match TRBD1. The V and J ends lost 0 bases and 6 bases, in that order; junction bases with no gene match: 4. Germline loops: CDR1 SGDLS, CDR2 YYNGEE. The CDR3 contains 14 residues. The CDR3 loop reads CASSVGRGQDGYTF. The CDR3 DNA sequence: TGTGCCAGCAGCGTAGGCAGGGGACAGGATGGCTACACCTTC.

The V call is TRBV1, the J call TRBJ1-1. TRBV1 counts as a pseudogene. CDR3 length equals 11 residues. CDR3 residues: CTSSHCYEAFF. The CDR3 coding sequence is TGCACCAGCAGCCATTGTTATGAAGCTTTCTTT.

The CDR3 reads CASSLWGVGEKLFF. CDR3 bases: TGTGCCAGCAGTTTATGGGGGGTTGGTGAAAAACTGTTTTTT. The chain has TRBV27 and TRBJ1-4; TRBD1 is a possible D gene (5 bases). The germline V gene has CDR1 MNHEY and CDR2 SMNVEV (reference sequence). The CDR3 is 14 amino acids. Trimming shortened V by 1 base and J by 7 bases, and 10 bases separated the two germline ends.

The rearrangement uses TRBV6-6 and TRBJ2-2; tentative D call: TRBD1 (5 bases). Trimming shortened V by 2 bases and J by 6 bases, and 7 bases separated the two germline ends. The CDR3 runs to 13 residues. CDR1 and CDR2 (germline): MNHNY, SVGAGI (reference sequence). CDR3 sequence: CASSYQGAGELFF. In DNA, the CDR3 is TGTGCCAGCAGTTACCAGGGTGCCGGGGAGCTGTTTTTT.

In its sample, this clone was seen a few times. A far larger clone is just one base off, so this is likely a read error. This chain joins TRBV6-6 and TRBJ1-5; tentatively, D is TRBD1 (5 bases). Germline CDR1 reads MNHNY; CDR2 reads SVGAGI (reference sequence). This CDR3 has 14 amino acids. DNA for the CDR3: TGTGCCAGTAAGGGACTTAATAGCTATCAGCCCCAGCATTTT. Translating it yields CASKGLNSYQPQHF.

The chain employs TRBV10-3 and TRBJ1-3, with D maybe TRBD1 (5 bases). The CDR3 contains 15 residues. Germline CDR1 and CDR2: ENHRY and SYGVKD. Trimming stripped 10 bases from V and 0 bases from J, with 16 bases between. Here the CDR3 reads CATSMQGTSGNTIYF. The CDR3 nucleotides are TGTGCCACTTCCATGCAGGGTACCTCTGGAAACACCATATATTTT.

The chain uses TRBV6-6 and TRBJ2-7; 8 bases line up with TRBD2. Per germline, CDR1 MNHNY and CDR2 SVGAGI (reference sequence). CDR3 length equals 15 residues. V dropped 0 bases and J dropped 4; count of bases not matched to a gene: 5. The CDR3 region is CASSYSAGGGYEQYF. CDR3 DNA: TGTGCCAGCAGTTACTCCGCGGGAGGAGGGTACGAGCAGTACTTC.

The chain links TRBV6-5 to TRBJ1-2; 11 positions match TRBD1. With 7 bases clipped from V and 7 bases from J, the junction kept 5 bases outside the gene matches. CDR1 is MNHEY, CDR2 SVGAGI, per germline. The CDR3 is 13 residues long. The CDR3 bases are TGTGCCAGCAACGGACAGGGGGCTGGTGGCTACACCTTC. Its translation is CASNGQGAGGYTF.

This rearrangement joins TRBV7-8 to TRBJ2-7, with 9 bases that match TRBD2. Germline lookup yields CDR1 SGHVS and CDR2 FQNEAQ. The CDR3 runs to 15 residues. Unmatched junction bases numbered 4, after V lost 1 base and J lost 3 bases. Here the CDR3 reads CASSLVIAGDYEQYF. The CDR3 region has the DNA TGTGCCAGCAGCTTAGTTATAGCGGGAGACTACGAGCAGTACTTC. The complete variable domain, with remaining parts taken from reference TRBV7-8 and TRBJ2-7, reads GAGVSQSPRYKVAKRGQDVALRCDPISGHVSLFWYQQALGQGPEFLTYFQNEAQLDKSGLPSDRFFAERPEGSVSTLKIQRTQQEDSAVYLCASSLVIAGDYEQYFGPGTRLTVT.

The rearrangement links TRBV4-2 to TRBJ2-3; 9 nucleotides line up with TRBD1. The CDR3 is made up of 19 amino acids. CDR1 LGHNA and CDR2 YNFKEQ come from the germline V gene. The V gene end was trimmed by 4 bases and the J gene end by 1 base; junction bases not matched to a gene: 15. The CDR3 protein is CASSPSFRFWTGGTDTQYF. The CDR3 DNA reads TGTGCCAGCAGCCCTTCATTCCGTTTTTGGACAGGGGGCACAGATACGCAGTATTTT.

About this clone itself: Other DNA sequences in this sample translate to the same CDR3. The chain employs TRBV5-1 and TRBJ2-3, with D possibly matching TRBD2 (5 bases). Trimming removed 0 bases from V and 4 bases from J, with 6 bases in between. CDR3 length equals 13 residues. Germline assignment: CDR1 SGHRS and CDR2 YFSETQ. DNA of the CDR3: TGCGCCAGCAGCTTGGAGGGAGCAGATACGCAGTATTTT. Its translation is CASSLEGADTQYF. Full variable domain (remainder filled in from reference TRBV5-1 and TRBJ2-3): KAGVTQTPRYLIKTRGQQVTLSCSPISGHRSVSWYQQTPGQGLQFLFEYFSETQRNKGNFPGRFSGRQFSNSRSEMNVSTLELGDSALYLCASSLEGADTQYFGPGTRLTVL.